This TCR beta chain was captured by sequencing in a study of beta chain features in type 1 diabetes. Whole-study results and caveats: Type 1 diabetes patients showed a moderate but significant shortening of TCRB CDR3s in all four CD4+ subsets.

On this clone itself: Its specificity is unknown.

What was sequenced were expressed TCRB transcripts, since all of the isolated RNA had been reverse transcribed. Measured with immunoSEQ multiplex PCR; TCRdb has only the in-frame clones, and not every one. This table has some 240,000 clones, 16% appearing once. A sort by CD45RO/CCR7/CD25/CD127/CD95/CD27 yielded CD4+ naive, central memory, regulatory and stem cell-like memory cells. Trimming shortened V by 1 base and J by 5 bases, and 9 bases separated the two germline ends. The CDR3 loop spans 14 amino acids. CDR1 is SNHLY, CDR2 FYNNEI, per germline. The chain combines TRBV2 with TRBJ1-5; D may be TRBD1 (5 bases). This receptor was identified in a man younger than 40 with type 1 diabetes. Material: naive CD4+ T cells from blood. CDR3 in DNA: TGTGCCAGCAGTGAAGAGGCAGGGTATCAGCCCCAGCATTTT. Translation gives CASSEEAGYQPQHF.